The 13 T cell receptor beta chains reported below all come from one sample, sequenced in a study of PD-1 blockade in mismatch repair-deficient tumors. Only in-frame clones appear in the TCRdb table, and some are missing; sequencing was by immunoSEQ multiplex PCR. The table lists under 95,000 clones, about four fifths of them singletons, with over 4.5% in the top ten. This sample comprised peripheral blood, obtained 44 weeks after starting pembrolizumab. The receptor source for this set is an adult with mismatch repair-deficient cancer.

The genes are TRBV5-8 and TRBJ1-5; D is possibly TRBD1 (5 bases). The CDR3 runs 12 residues. The germline V gene encodes CDR1 SGHTS and CDR2 YDEGEE. Trimming stripped 3 bases from V and 5 bases from J, with 6 bases between. The DNA of the CDR3 is TGTGCCAGCAGCTGGGGGGATCAGCCCCAGCATTTT. It is translated as CASSWGDQPQHF.

The chain links TRBV7-3 to TRBJ2-3; TRBD2 aligns across 12 bases. V trimming: 1 base; J trimming: 4 bases; junction bases outside the gene matches: 12. The CDR3 consists of 19 residues. CDR1 and CDR2 (germline): SGHTA, FQGTGA. The CDR3 sequence: CASSLKGLAGGLLADTQYF. CDR3 bases: TGTGCCAGCAGCTTAAAAGGGCTAGCGGGAGGGCTGTTGGCAGATACGCAGTATTTT.

This sequence joins TRBV7-9 and TRBJ2-1; TRBD2 matches at 10 bases. V gave up 7 bases and J gave up 4 bases; unmatched junction bases: 7. The germline V gene encodes CDR1 SEHNR and CDR2 FQNEAQ (reference sequence). The CDR3 is made up of 15 amino acids. The CDR3 loop reads CASNRKREGYNEQFF. CDR3 bases: TGTGCCAGCAACCGAAAGCGGGAGGGTTACAATGAGCAGTTCTTC.

The chain links TRBV5-1 to TRBJ2-5; perhaps D is TRBD1 or TRBD2 (5 bases each). The germline V gene has CDR1 SGHRS and CDR2 YFSETQ. The CDR3 runs 16 residues. V was pared by 4 bases and J by 6 bases, with 22 bases between. CDR3 loop: CASSPGDLKTAKTQYF. The CDR3 DNA follows: TGCGCCAGCAGCCCCGGGGACCTTAAAACGGCGAAGACCCAGTACTTC.

The chain joins TRBV19 to TRBJ1-5, with D possibly TRBD1 on 5 matching bases. Germline CDR1 LNHDA, CDR2 SQIVND (reference sequence). This CDR3 is 14 amino acids long. The V gene lost 3 bases and the J gene lost 4 bases, with 10 bases spanning the gap. The CDR3 region has the DNA TGTGCCAGTAGTATTTTGGGGGGAAATCAGCCCCAGCATTTT. Its translation is CASSILGGNQPQHF.

The CDR3: CASSLVGQQETQYF. The CDR3 DNA sequence: TGTGCCAGCAGCTTGGTGGGACAGCAAGAGACCCAGTACTTC. The chain carries TRBV5-4 and TRBJ2-5; 7 bases are a match to TRBD1. The CDR3 consists of 14 residues. Germline CDR1 SGHNT, CDR2 YYREEE (reference sequence). V gave up 0 bases and J gave up 2 bases; unmatched junction bases: 1.

The J gene is TRBJ1-4, the V gene TRBV19; D unresolved. This CDR3 is 15 amino acids long. V dropped 6 bases and J dropped 0 bases, with 11 bases sitting between them. Germline CDR1 LNHDA, CDR2 SQIVND (reference sequence). For the CDR3, the DNA is TGTGCCAGTAGATATTCCCCGGCAACTAATGAAAAACTGTTTTTT. It yields the protein CASRYSPATNEKLFF.

J is TRBJ2-2 and V is TRBV10-3, with D possibly called TRBD1 or TRBD2 (6 bases each). The CDR3 consists of 17 residues. The germline V and J ends were trimmed by 0 bases and 5 bases, with 16 bases remaining between them. Germline CDR1 reads ENHRY; CDR2 reads SYGVKD. The CDR3 nucleotides read TGTGCCATCAGTGAGTCAGGGAGCGGAGGGGGAACCGGGGAGCTGTTTTTT. Amino acid sequence: CAISESGSGGGTGELFF.

The chain employs TRBV10-1 and TRBJ2-5; unclear D gene. V lost 0 bases and J 5 bases, leaving 13 bases between the germline ends. Per germline, CDR1 WNHNN and CDR2 SYGVQD (reference sequence). This CDR3 region has 15 residues. The CDR3 protein is CASSESAVQIETQYF. The CDR3 DNA sequence: TGCGCCAGCAGTGAGTCGGCCGTTCAAATTGAGACCCAGTACTTC.

This chain links TRBV18 with TRBJ1-1; a weak D match, TRBD1 (6 bases). The germline V and J ends were trimmed by 3 bases and 5 bases, with 16 bases remaining between them. Germline CDR1 and CDR2: KGHSH and LQKENI. The CDR3 is 15 amino acids. The CDR3 DNA sequence: TGTGCCAGCTCACCCGAGGCAGGGGTGGGGACTGAAGCTTTCTTT. Amino acid sequence: CASSPEAGVGTEAFF.

The chain couples TRBV5-4 to TRBJ2-7, with 7 bases aligning to TRBD1. The CDR3 is 15 residues long. V was clipped by 2 bases and J by 3 bases; unmatched bases: 8. CDR1 and CDR2 from the germline V gene are SGHNT and YYREEE (reference sequence). CDR3 protein: CASSFDRERDYEQYF. CDR3 DNA sequence: TGTGCCAGCAGCTTCGACAGGGAAAGGGACTACGAGCAGTACTTC.

Worth noting for this clone: Germline is not matched at one junction end, which may reflect a read error. The chain joins TRBV5-5 to TRBJ2-2; D might be TRBD1 (7 bases). The CDR3 extends over 16 amino acids. Germline V gene sequence: CDR1 SGHKS, CDR2 YYEKEE (reference sequence). The CDR3 sequence: CASKIRETGNPGELFF. DNA of the CDR3: TGTGCCAGCAAAATTCGGGAGACAGGGAACCCCGGGGAGCTGTTTTTT. The entire variable domain, with the rest obtained from reference TRBV5-5 and TRBJ2-2, is as follows: DAGVTQSPTHLIKTRGQQVTLRCSPISGHKSVSWYQQVLGQGPQFIFQYYEKEERGRGNFPDRFSARQFPNYSSELNVNALLLGDSALYLCASKIRETGNPGELFFGEGSRLTVL.

The table lists this clone with many counts. The chain employs TRBV19 and TRBJ1-3; D might be TRBD1 (5 bases). Trimming cost V 7 bases and J 5 bases, with 15 bases left between them. This CDR3 has 14 amino acids. In germline, CDR1 is LNHDA, CDR2 SQIVND (reference sequence). CDR3 nucleotides: TGTGCCAGTACGGTGCAGGGAGACAGAAACACCATATATTTT. Amino acid sequence: CASTVQGDRNTIYF.